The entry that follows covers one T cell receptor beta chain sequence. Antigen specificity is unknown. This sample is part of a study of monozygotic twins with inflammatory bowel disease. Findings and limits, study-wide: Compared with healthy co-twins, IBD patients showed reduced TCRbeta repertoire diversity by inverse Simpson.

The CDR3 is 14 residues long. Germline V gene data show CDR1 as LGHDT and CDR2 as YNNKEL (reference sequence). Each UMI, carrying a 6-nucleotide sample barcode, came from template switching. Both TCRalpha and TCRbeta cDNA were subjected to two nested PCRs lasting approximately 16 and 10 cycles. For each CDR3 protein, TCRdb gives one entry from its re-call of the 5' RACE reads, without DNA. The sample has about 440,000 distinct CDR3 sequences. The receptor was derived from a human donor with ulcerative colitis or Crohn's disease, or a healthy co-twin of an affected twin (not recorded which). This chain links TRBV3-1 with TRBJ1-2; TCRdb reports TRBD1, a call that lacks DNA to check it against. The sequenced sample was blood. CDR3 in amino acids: CASSSRGPGYGYTF.